A single T cell receptor beta chain is shown here with its context. Under the authors' procedure: Reference gene primers were amplified, and this amplification served to estimate nucleated cell counts. Generated by immunoSEQ multiplex PCR, the TCRdb table keeps only in-frame clones and is missing some. The V and J calls and clone size were taken over from that table, and D and trimming were inferred from the DNA. The sample records about 180,000 clones, 88% being singletons. This sample was included in a study of blood T cell repertoires in COVID-19. Study information: Acute-phase and convalescent COVID-19 samples originated in the United States, Italy and Spain. In each case, the material was cDNA or gDNA derived from T cells, B-cell-depleted T cells, or PBMCs.

This TCR was recovered from a woman aged 30 to 39 with acute or convalescent COVID-19. The sequenced material came from peripheral blood.

The CDR3 reads CASSLAVPGADTQYF. CDR3 bases: TGCGCCAGCAGCTTGGCGGTCCCGGGAGCAGATACGCAGTATTTT. The chain has TRBV5-1 and TRBJ2-3; tentatively, D is TRBD2 (6 bases). CDR3 length equals 15 residues. CDR1 and CDR2 from the germline V gene are SGHRS and YFSETQ. The V gene lost 0 bases and the J gene lost 4 bases, with 12 bases spanning the gap.